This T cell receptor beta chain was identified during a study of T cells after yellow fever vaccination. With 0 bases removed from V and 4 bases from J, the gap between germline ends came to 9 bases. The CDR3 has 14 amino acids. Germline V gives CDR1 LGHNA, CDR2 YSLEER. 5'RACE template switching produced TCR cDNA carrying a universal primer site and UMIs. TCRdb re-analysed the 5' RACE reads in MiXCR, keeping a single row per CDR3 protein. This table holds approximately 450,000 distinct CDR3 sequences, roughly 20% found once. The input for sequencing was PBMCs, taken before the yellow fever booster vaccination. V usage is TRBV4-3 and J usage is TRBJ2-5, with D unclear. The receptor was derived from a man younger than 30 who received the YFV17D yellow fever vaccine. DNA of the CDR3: TGCGCCAGCAGCCAAGATAGTAGCTCAGAGACCCAGTACTTC. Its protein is CASSQDSSSETQYF.